This is a list of T cell receptor beta chains from one sample in a study of blood T cell repertoires in COVID-19. Data came from immunoSEQ multiplex PCR; TCRdb stores just in-frame clones and leaves some out. Of under 300,000 clones in the sample, 89% are singletons; the top ten hold 4.6%. Material for sequencing was peripheral blood. All receptors come from a woman between 35 and 50 years old who had recovered from COVID-19. Each CDR3 is given with its conserved first and last residue. D genes are given only for firm matches. Size tells how often a clone was seen (once, few, many) or the class of an expanded clone, and some rows leave it out.

TRBJ1-4 | TRBV12-3/TRBV12-4 | NA | NA | TGTGCCAGCAGTCCAAGGGGGGGAAAACTGTTTTTT | CASSPRGGKLFF
TRBJ2-5 | TRBV10-3 | TRBD1 | NA | TGTGCCATCAGTTCCGGACAGGGATCAGAGACCCAGTACTTC | CAISSGQGSETQYF
TRBJ1-1 | TRBV9 | NA | few | TGTGCCAGCAGCCCCATTAGTGACACTGAAGCTTTCTTT | CASSPISDTEAFF
TRBJ2-1 | TRBV18 | TRBD2 | NA | TGTGCCAGCTCACGCGCTAGCGGGGCCTCCTACAATGAGCAGTTCTTC | CASSRASGASYNEQFF
TRBJ1-1 | TRBV6-5 | NA | NA | TGTGCCAGCAGTCGCGCCGGGACAACAGAAGCTTTCTTT | CASSRAGTTEAFF
TRBJ1-2 | TRBV2 | NA | NA | TGTGCCAGCAGTGATCACAGGCCCCAAGCCTATGGCTACACCTTC | CASSDHRPQAYGYTF
TRBJ2-7 | TRBV28 | TRBD1 | NA | TGTGCCAGCGGCGGACAGGGGAAATACGAGCAGTACTTC | CASGGQGKYEQYF
TRBJ2-3 | TRBV6-2/TRBV6-3 | NA | NA | TGTGCCAGCAGCCGCCGTCTCGCGATTAGCACAGATACGCAGTATTTT | CASSRRLAISTDTQYF
TRBJ1-1 | TRBV7-7 | NA | few | TGTGCCAGCAGCAGCACCAGGGGCACTGAAGCTTTCTTT | CASSSTRGTEAFF
TRBJ1-6 | TRBV6-5 | TRBD1 | NA | TGTGCCAGCAAAACCGAGACAGGGAATTCACCCCTCCACTTT | CASKTETGNSPLHF
TRBJ2-5 | TRBV13 | TRBD2 | NA | TGTGCCAGCAGCTTAGGGAGGCTAGCGGGAGGGGAGACCCAGTACTTC | CASSLGRLAGGETQYF
TRBJ2-5 | TRBV3-1/TRBV3-2 | TRBD2 | NA | TGTGCCAGCAGCCAATCTAGCGGGGAGCAAGAGACCCAGTACTTC | CASSQSSGEQETQYF
TRBJ2-5 | TRBV23-1 | NA | NA | TGCGCCAGCAGTCAATACATAAGGGGGAGCGGGACCCAGTACTTC | CASSQYIRGSGTQYF
TRBJ2-1 | TRBV7-9 | TRBD2 | NA | TGTGCCAGCAGCGGTACCGGCGGGAGGGCGAATGAGCAGTTCTTC | CASSGTGGRANEQFF
TRBJ2-3 | TRBV19 | NA | NA | TGTGCCAGTAGTTCCACTCCGGATACGCAGTATTTT | CASSSTPDTQYF
TRBJ1-3 | TRBV2 | TRBD1 | NA | TGTGCCAGCAGACAGGGGAGCTCTGGAAACACCATATATTTT | CASRQGSSGNTIYF
TRBJ1-4 | TRBV4-3 | NA | NA | TGCGCCAGCAGCCAAGATCTGACCCGGAGCGATGAAAAACTGTTTTTT | CASSQDLTRSDEKLFF
TRBJ1-2 | TRBV15 | NA | NA | TGTGCCACCAGCAGACTAGAGGGTGAAGAATATGGCTACACCTTC | CATSRLEGEEYGYTF
TRBJ1-4 | TRBV7-9 | NA | NA | TGTGCCAGCAGCTTAGGACCGGGAGAGGAAAAACTGTTTTTT | CASSLGPGEEKLFF
TRBJ2-3 | TRBV27 | TRBD2 | NA | TGTGCCAGCAGGTCACTAGCGATCCGAGAGGATACGCAGTATTTT | CASRSLAIREDTQYF
TRBJ1-5 | TRBV6-5 | NA | NA | TGTGCCAGCAGTTCTAACTTTCCTGATGTGCCCCAGCATTTT | CASSSNFPDVPQHF
TRBJ2-1 | TRBV9 | TRBD2 | NA | TGTGCCAGCAGCGCAGTGGGACTAGCGGTATTCAATGAGCAGTTCTTC | CASSAVGLAVFNEQFF
TRBJ2-3 | TRBV10-2 | TRBD2 | NA | TGCGCCAGCGGCGGGACTAGCGCATCAAATACGCAGTATTTT | CASGGTSASNTQYF
TRBJ2-7 | TRBV15 | TRBD1 | once | TGTGCCACCAGCAGCGAGACAGGGTCCGAGCAGTACTTC | CATSSETGSEQYF
TRBJ1-1 | TRBV19 | TRBD1 | NA | TGTGCCAGTAGTACGACAGGGGCCTTGAACACTGAAGCTTTCTTT | CASSTTGALNTEAFF
TRBJ2-2 | TRBV18 | NA | NA | TGTGCCAGCTCACCGTTCTCCCGGACATCGAACACCGGGGAGCTGTTTTTT | CASSPFSRTSNTGELFF
TRBJ1-1 | TRBV5-6 | NA | NA | TGTGCCAGCAGCTTGGCGGGGATGAACACTGAAGCTTTCTTT | CASSLAGMNTEAFF
TRBJ1-2 | TRBV7-9 | NA | once | TGTGCCAGCAGCTTAGTGGTTAACAGTAACTATGGCTACACCTTC | CASSLVVNSNYGYTF
TRBJ2-2 | TRBV7-2 | NA | NA | TGTGCCAGCACCTACCTTACCACCGGGGAGCTGTTTTTT | CASTYLTTGELFF
TRBJ2-7 | TRBV14 | NA | NA | TGTGCCAGCAGCCAAGGTACAGGGTCCTACGAGCAGTACTTC | CASSQGTGSYEQYF
TRBJ2-3 | TRBV28 | NA | NA | TGTGCCAGCAGCGGGGGAGGCCCCACAGATACGCAGTATTTT | CASSGGGPTDTQYF
TRBJ2-1 | TRBV4-3 | NA | NA | TGCGCCAGCAGCCCAACCCTCCCGGGTTGGACTTCCGGCAATGAGCAGTTCTTC | CASSPTLPGWTSGNEQFF
TRBJ1-6 | TRBV3-1/TRBV3-2 | NA | NA | TGTGCCAGCAGCCAAGGGGGGGGGCCTGGGAATTCACCCCTCCACTTT | CASSQGGGPGNSPLHF
TRBJ2-3 | TRBV5-4 | TRBD2 | NA | TGTGCCAGCAGCGGAATTGGGACTAGCGGGGGGACAGATACGCAGTATTTT | CASSGIGTSGGTDTQYF
TRBJ2-2 | TRBV4-3 | NA | NA | TGCGCCAGCAGCCGAGGGACCGGGGAGCTGTTTTTT | CASSRGTGELFF
TRBJ1-5 | TRBV6-5 | NA | NA | TGTGCCAGCAGTTACCTTTCCGGGAGCCAGCCCCAGCATTTT | CASSYLSGSQPQHF
TRBJ2-2 | TRBV9 | NA | NA | TGTGCCAGCAGCCTAACGAACACCGGGGAGCTGTTTTTT | CASSLTNTGELFF
TRBJ2-5 | TRBV12-3/TRBV12-4 | NA | NA | TGTGCCAGCGGCGACTTGAGCGCCGAGACCCAGTACTTC | CASGDLSAETQYF
TRBJ2-5 | TRBV5-4 | NA | NA | TGTGCCAGCAGCTTACCCAGGGGGGACCAGTACTTC | CASSLPRGDQYF
TRBJ2-7 | TRBV6-5 | TRBD1 | NA | TGTGCCAGCAGCTCAGGGGACAGATCCTACGAGCAGTACTTC | CASSSGDRSYEQYF
TRBJ2-3 | TRBV5-1 | TRBD2 | NA | TGCGCCAGCAGCTTGGGACTAGCGGGGGGCCGCCGCACAGATACGCAGTATTTT | CASSLGLAGGRRTDTQYF
TRBJ2-3 | TRBV6-2/TRBV6-3 | TRBD2 | NA | TGTGCCAGCAGTTACTTTAGCGGGTCTGGTACGCAGTATTTT | CASSYFSGSGTQYF
TRBJ1-4 | TRBV7-3 | NA | NA | TGTGCCAGCAGCCCCGGGGGGGTTGGAGAAAAACTGTTTTTT | CASSPGGVGEKLFF
TRBJ2-7 | TRBV4-1 | TRBD1 | NA | TGCGCCAGCAGCCCTCGGACAGGGACGAGCGAGCAGTACTTC | CASSPRTGTSEQYF
TRBJ1-1 | TRBV24-1 | NA | NA | TGTGCCACCAGTGATGGAGGGACTGAAGCTTTCTTT | CATSDGGTEAFF
TRBJ1-2 | TRBV20-1 | NA | NA | TGCAGTGCCGCGCCGGGCTACACCTTC | CSAAPGYTF
TRBJ2-5 | TRBV5-1 | TRBD2 | NA | TGCGCCAGCAGCAGAGGGACTAGCGGGAGGGAGACCCAGTACTTC | CASSRGTSGRETQYF
TRBJ2-2 | TRBV30 | NA | NA | TGTGCCTGGAGTGTGAGGAAGTCCGGGGAGCTGTTTTTT | CAWSVRKSGELFF
TRBJ1-2 | TRBV28 | NA | NA | TGTGCCAGCACCGGGGGGGTGGGCTATGGCTACACCTTC | CASTGGVGYGYTF
TRBJ1-2 | TRBV19 | TRBD1 | NA | TGTGCCAGTCGTGGACAGGGAAATATCTATGGCTACACCTTC | CASRGQGNIYGYTF
TRBJ1-5 | TRBV19 | NA | NA | TGTGCCAGTAGTGCGAGCCCGGGGGATCAGCCCCAGCATTTT | CASSASPGDQPQHF
TRBJ1-1 | TRBV7-2 | TRBD1 | NA | TGTGCCAGCAGCTTATGGAGACAGGGTAGTTATAAGAGAACTGAAGCTTTCTTT | CASSLWRQGSYKRTEAFF